This passage covers 28 T cell receptor beta chains from one sample sequenced in a study of control samples from healthy donors and cancer patients (dated by TCRdb to 2019 to 2021). The library was built by means of the immunoSEQ multiplex PCR assay. This immuneACCESS table, as held by TCRdb, lists in-frame sequences with V and J called but not all clones. Of the missing ones, under half trace to an unresolved V gene in checked studies; the others have no known cause. The sample's own table lists fewer than 200,000 clones. The ten largest clones capture 2.2% of the sample. The sample consisted of blood. The origin of the receptors is a woman in her twenties or thirties in good health.

The chain employs TRBV6-5 and TRBJ2-3, with D maybe TRBD2 (5 bases). The ends were cut back, 4 bases at V and 4 bases at J, with 12 bases in the middle. Germline CDR1 is MNHEY and CDR2 is SVGAGI. There are 14 residues in the CDR3. CDR3 sequence (DNA): TGTGCCAGCAGTTTGAGGGAGCCGGCAGATACGCAGTATTTT. Translating gives CASSLREPADTQYF.

The V gene is TRBV30, the J gene TRBJ1-1, with D perhaps TRBD1 (6 bases). V was cut by 2 bases and J by 5 bases, with 15 bases left in between. Germline CDR1 reads GTSNPN; CDR2 reads SVGIG (reference sequence). The CDR3 runs to 14 residues. Here the CDR3 DNA reads TGTGCCTGGAGTAAGGGGGGGCCAGAAACTGAAGCTTTCTTT. Its translation: CAWSKGGPETEAFF.

J is TRBJ2-7 and V is TRBV6-2 or TRBV6-3; D not certain. The CDR3 is 13 amino acids. In germline, CDR1 is MNHEY, CDR2 SVGEGT. V dropped 4 bases and J dropped 4 bases, with 11 bases sitting between them. This CDR3 reads CASSSVRMYEQYF. DNA of the CDR3: TGTGCCAGCAGTTCGGTCAGGATGTACGAGCAGTACTTC.

The chain uses TRBV11-2 and TRBJ2-2; D not resolved. The CDR3 runs to 14 residues. Germline V lookup: CDR1 SGHAT, CDR2 FQNNGV. Trimming shortened V by 5 bases and J by 3 bases, and 10 bases separated the two germline ends. CDR3 sequence: CASSPQTYTGELFF. The CDR3 DNA reads TGTGCCAGCAGCCCCCAAACTTACACCGGGGAGCTGTTTTTT.

The chain couples TRBV7-8 to TRBJ1-1; no clear D gene. The germline V and J ends were trimmed by 1 base and 3 bases, with 21 bases remaining between them. Germline values: CDR1 SGHVS, CDR2 FQNEAQ. The CDR3 contains 18 residues. The CDR3: CASSLVKRKGRFDTEAFF. The CDR3 DNA follows: TGTGCCAGCAGCTTAGTTAAGAGAAAGGGTCGGTTTGACACTGAAGCTTTCTTT.

V gene TRBV29-1 combines with J gene TRBJ1-2; D ambiguous. Trimming took off 0 bases at V and 4 bases at J, with 15 bases between the two ends. Germline CDR1 SQVTM, CDR2 ANQGSEA. The CDR3 consists of 15 residues. The CDR3 region is CSVEDSPRPAYGYTF. The CDR3 DNA is TGCAGCGTTGAAGATAGCCCCAGACCGGCCTATGGCTACACCTTC. The whole variable domain, filled in from reference TRBV29-1 and TRBJ1-2, reads SAVISQKPSRDICQRGTSLTIQCQVDSQVTMMFWYRQQPGQSLTLIATANQGSEATYESGFVIDKFPISRPNLTFSTLTVSNMSPEDSSIYLCSVEDSPRPAYGYTFGSGTRLTVV.

V usage is TRBV7-2 and J usage is TRBJ1-5; D gene unclear. The CDR3 is made up of 17 amino acids. The germline V and J ends were trimmed by 2 bases and 0 bases, with 14 bases remaining between them. CDR1 is SGHTA, CDR2 FQGNSA, per germline. This CDR3 reads CASSLPPGGYSNQPQHF. CDR3 in DNA: TGTGCCAGCAGCTTACCTCCAGGCGGTTATAGCAATCAGCCCCAGCATTTT. Full variable domain (rest looked up from reference TRBV7-2 and TRBJ1-5): GAGVSQSPSNKVTEKGKDVELRCDPISGHTALYWYRQSLGQGLEFLIYFQGNSAPDKSGLPSDRFSAERTGGSVSTLTIQRTQQEDSAVYLCASSLPPGGYSNQPQHFGDGTRLSIL.

This chain uses TRBV10-3 with TRBJ1-6, with D possibly being TRBD1 (5 bases). The CDR3 has 14 residues. Trimming left V 2 bases short and J 8 bases short, with 10 bases between. CDR1 and CDR2 from the germline V gene are ENHRY and SYGVKD. This chain's CDR3 is CAISEQGLDSPLHF. CDR3 nucleotides: TGTGCCATCAGTGAGCAGGGTTTGGATTCACCCCTCCACTTT.

This sequence joins TRBV5-4 and TRBJ1-1; a possible D gene is TRBD1 (5 bases). V lost 0 bases to trimming and J lost 1 base, with 7 bases between them. Germline V gene data show CDR1 as SGHNT and CDR2 as YYREEE (reference sequence). This CDR3 comprises 14 residues. This CDR3 is CASSLGRGNTEAFF. In DNA form, the CDR3 reads TGTGCCAGCAGCTTGGGTAGGGGGAACACTGAAGCTTTCTTT.

The rearrangement links TRBV3-1 (or the pseudogene TRBV3-2) to TRBJ2-1; weak D call: TRBD1 (6 bases). The V and J ends lost 4 bases and 7 bases respectively, with 17 bases between them. CDR1 and CDR2 (germline): LGHDT, YNNKEL (reference sequence). CDR3 length: 15 amino acids. CDR3 in DNA: TGTGCCAGCAGCCCGAGGGGGTCGGGTGAAAATGAGCAGTTCTTC. It yields the protein CASSPRGSGENEQFF.

V and J are TRBV5-1 and TRBJ1-1, with 7 bases identical to TRBD1. The CDR3 spans 14 residues. Germline V gives CDR1 SGHRS, CDR2 YFSETQ. V shed 1 base, J shed 5 bases, and the junction held 5 bases outside the gene matches. The CDR3 sequence is CASSLSGGDTEAFF. CDR3 DNA sequence: TGCGCCAGCAGCTTGTCAGGGGGGGATACTGAAGCTTTCTTT.

The J gene is TRBJ1-2, the V gene TRBV10-3; D is uncertain. The V end lost 2 bases, the J end lost 5 bases, and 9 bases lay between the germline ends. Germline-derived CDR1 and CDR2 are ENHRY and SYGVKD. The CDR3 loop spans 13 amino acids. DNA of the CDR3: TGTGCCATCAGTGAGGCGGCGGATTATGGCTACACCTTC. Amino acid sequence: CAISEAADYGYTF.

The chain recombines TRBV19 with TRBJ1-6; TRBD1 is a possible D gene (5 bases). This CDR3 spans 15 amino acids. V gave up 7 bases and J gave up 1 base, with 11 bases separating them. The germline gives CDR1 LNHDA, CDR2 SQIVND (reference sequence). The DNA for the CDR3 is TGTGCCAGTACCATTGGGGCGTCCTATAATTCACCCCTCCACTTT. Translation gives CASTIGASYNSPLHF.

This sequence joins TRBV11-2 and TRBJ1-4; D gene uncertain. The CDR3 runs to 13 residues. Trimming took off 5 bases at V and 8 bases at J, with 12 bases between the two ends. From germline, CDR1 is SGHAT and CDR2 FQNNGV. CDR3 DNA: TGTGCCAGCAGCCCTCGGGCGTGGGAAAAACTGTTTTTT. Translating gives CASSPRAWEKLFF.

Written as DNA, the CDR3 is TGTGCCAGCAGCCCCACCCTAGCGGGGGGGGGATCTCAGTACTTC. This codes for CASSPTLAGGGSQYF. The V and J genes are TRBV2 and TRBJ2-7; 12 bases are a match to TRBD2. CDR3 length: 15 residues. V was clipped by 6 bases and J by 10 bases; unmatched bases: 13. Germline V lookup: CDR1 SNHLY, CDR2 FYNNEI. The variable domain in full, completed from reference TRBV2 and TRBJ2-7, reads EPEVTQTPSHQVTQMGQEVILRCVPISNHLYFYWYRQILGQKVEFLVSFYNNEISEKSEIFDDQFSVERPDGSNFTLKIRSTKLEDSAMYFCASSPTLAGGGSQYFGPGTRLTVT.

Here the CDR3 DNA reads TGTGCCAGCAGCCAACGCTCGGGCCCGGGTAACTATGGCTACACCTTC. It translates to CASSQRSGPGNYGYTF. The chain has TRBV4-2 and TRBJ1-2, with D unresolved. CDR3 length: 16 residues. Germline V gives CDR1 LGHNA, CDR2 YNFKEQ. V gave up 2 bases and J gave up 1 base, with 14 bases separating them.

The chain recombines TRBV10-1 with TRBJ2-3; TRBD2 agrees at 16 bases. Per germline, CDR1 WNHNN and CDR2 SYGVQD (reference sequence). V lost 9 bases and J lost 6; bases outside the gene matches: 9. This CDR3 contains 16 residues. CDR3 loop: CASTGLAGGAWDTQYF. CDR3 DNA sequence: TGCGCCAGTACGGGACTAGCGGGGGGGGCATGGGATACGCAGTATTTT.

The chain uses TRBV2 and TRBJ1-5; D may be TRBD1 (5 bases). CDR3 length: 17 residues. CDR1 is SNHLY and CDR2 is FYNNEI in the germline V gene. V shed 7 bases and J shed 0 bases, with 19 bases lying between them. CDR3 sequence (DNA): TGTGCCAGCACGGGGGATTTTAGTTTATATAGCAATCAGCCCCAGCATTTT. Residues: CASTGDFSLYSNQPQHF.

In regard to this clone: One end of the junction varies from germline; a read error may be responsible. The sample carries other DNA sequences with the same CDR3. The chain has TRBV7-9 and TRBJ2-2, with a weak D call TRBD2 (5 bases). Germline loops: CDR1 SEHNR, CDR2 FQNEAQ (reference sequence). This CDR3 comprises 12 residues. The CDR3: CASKRITGELFF. The CDR3 nucleotides are TGTGCCAGCAAACGTATCACCGGGGAGCTATTTTTT.

V is TRBV10-3 and J is TRBJ2-3; the match to TRBD2 covers 11 bases. Per the germline V gene, CDR1 is ENHRY and CDR2 is SYGVKD. The V segment lost 2 bases and the J segment 3 bases; nucleotides outside the gene matches: 1. The CDR3 spans 15 residues. This chain's CDR3 is CAISEVAGGTDTQYF. The CDR3 nucleotides are TGTGCCATCAGTGAGGTAGCGGGGGGGACAGATACGCAGTATTTT.

J is TRBJ2-3 and V is TRBV27, with 8 positions matching TRBD1. The CDR3 spans 15 residues. The trim removed 6 bases at V and 0 bases at J, leaving 5 bases unmatched. Germline V gene data show CDR1 as MNHEY and CDR2 as SMNVEV (reference sequence). This chain's CDR3 is CASSNRGLSTDTQYF. The CDR3 DNA is TGTGCCAGCAGCAACAGGGGGTTGAGCACAGATACGCAGTATTTT.

The chain combines TRBV7-6 with TRBJ2-5; D is uncertain. Trimming removed 7 bases at V and 3 bases at J, with 6 bases between. The CDR3 is 11 residues long. The germline V gene encodes CDR1 SGHVS and CDR2 FNYEAQ. The CDR3 loop is CASKKKETQYF. The CDR3 DNA reads as TGTGCCAGCAAGAAAAAAGAGACCCAGTACTTC.

This chain links TRBV7-3 with TRBJ2-3, with D maybe TRBD2 (5 bases). Germline assignment: CDR1 SGHTA and CDR2 FQGTGA. V lost 2 bases and J 0 bases, leaving 12 bases between the germline ends. The CDR3 has 16 amino acids. The CDR3 sequence is CASSLRAGVSTDTQYF. Written as DNA, the CDR3 is TGTGCCAGCAGCTTACGGGCCGGGGTTAGCACAGATACGCAGTATTTT.

The V gene is TRBV6-5, the J gene TRBJ1-4, with D possibly matching TRBD1 (5 bases). V was cut by 11 bases and J by 2 bases, with 15 bases left in between. This CDR3 spans 14 amino acids. Germline V gives CDR1 MNHEY, CDR2 SVGAGI. The DNA of the CDR3 is TGTGCCGGCGTCTCAGGGTCTACTAATGAAAAACTGTTTTTT. It yields the protein CAGVSGSTNEKLFF.

The chain links TRBV13 to TRBJ2-7; D uncertain. With 3 bases removed from V and 2 bases from J, the gap between germline ends came to 8 bases. Germline-derived CDR1 and CDR2 are PRHDT and FYEKMQ (reference sequence). The CDR3 spans 13 residues. The DNA of the CDR3 is TGTGCCAGCAGCTTGACCTCTGCCTACGAGCAGTACTTC. Translating it yields CASSLTSAYEQYF.

The chain combines TRBV5-1 with TRBJ1-4; 7 bases fit TRBD1. The germline CDR1 and CDR2 sequences are SGHRS and YFSETQ. The CDR3 contains 16 residues. The J segment lost 8 bases and the V segment lost 0 bases, leaving 10 bases of the junction unmatched. The CDR3 loop is CASSLAKQGLREKLFF. As DNA, the CDR3 is TGCGCCAGCAGCTTGGCTAAACAGGGGTTGAGGGAAAAACTGTTTTTT.

V is TRBV5-6 and J is TRBJ2-2, with 9 bases identical to TRBD2. The V gene's germline CDR1 is SGHDT and CDR2 YYEEEE. CDR3 size: 15 residues. V was clipped by 1 base and J by 7 bases; unmatched bases: 5. In DNA, the CDR3 is TGTGCCAGCAGCTTGTGGGGGACTAGCCACGGGGAGCTGTTTTTT. It is translated as CASSLWGTSHGELFF.

J is TRBJ2-1 and V is TRBV6-1, with a tentative D call TRBD1 (5 bases). CDR3 size: 15 residues. Trimming took off 0 bases at V and 9 bases at J, with 15 bases between the two ends. CDR1 is MNHNS and CDR2 is SASEGT in the germline V gene. The CDR3 region has the DNA TGTGCCAGCAGTGAAGCGGACATGGTTCTAAGTGAGCAGTTCTTC. It translates to CASSEADMVLSEQFF.